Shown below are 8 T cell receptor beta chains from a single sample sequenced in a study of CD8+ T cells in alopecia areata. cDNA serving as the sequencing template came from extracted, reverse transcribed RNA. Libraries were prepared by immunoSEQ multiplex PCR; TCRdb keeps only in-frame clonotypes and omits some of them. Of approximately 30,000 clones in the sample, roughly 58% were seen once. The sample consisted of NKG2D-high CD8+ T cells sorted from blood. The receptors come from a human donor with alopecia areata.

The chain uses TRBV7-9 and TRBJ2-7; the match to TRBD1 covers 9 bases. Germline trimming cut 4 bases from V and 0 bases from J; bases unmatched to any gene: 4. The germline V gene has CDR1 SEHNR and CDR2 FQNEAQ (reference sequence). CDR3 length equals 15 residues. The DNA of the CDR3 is TGTGCCAGCAGCTACCGGGACAGGGCCTCCTACGAGCAGTACTTC. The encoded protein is CASSYRDRASYEQYF.

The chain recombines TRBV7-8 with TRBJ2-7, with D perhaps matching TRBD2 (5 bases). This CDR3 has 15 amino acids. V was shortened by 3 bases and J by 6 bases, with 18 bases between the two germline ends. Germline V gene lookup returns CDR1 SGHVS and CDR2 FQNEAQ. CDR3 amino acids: CASSFQLAFVFEQYF. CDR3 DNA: TGTGCCAGCAGCTTCCAGTTAGCGTTCGTATTCGAGCAGTACTTC.

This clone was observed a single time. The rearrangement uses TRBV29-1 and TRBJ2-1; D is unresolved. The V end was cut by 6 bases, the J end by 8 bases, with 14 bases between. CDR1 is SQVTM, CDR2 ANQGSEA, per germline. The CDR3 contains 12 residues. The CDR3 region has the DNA TGCAGCGTGCGACTGGGGATAGATGAGCAGTTCTTC. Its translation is CSVRLGIDEQFF.

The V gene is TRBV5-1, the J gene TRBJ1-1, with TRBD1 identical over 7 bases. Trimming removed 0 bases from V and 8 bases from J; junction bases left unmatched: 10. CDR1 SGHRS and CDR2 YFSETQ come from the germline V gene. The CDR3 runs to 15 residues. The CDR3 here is CASSLVGPQDREAFF. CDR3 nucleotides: TGCGCCAGCAGCTTGGTTGGGCCCCAGGACAGGGAAGCTTTCTTT.

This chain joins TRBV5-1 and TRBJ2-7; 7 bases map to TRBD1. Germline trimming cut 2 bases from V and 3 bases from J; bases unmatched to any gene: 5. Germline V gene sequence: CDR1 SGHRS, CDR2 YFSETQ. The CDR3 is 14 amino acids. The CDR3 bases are TGCGCCAGCAGCTTACGACAGGGAGACTACGAGCAGTACTTC. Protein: CASSLRQGDYEQYF.

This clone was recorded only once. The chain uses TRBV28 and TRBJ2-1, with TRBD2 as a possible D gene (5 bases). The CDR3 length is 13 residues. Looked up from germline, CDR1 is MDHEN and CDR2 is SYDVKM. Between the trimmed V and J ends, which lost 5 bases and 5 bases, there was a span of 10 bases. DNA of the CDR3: TGTGCCAGCAGTCCGGAGGCCCACAATGAGCAGTTCTTC. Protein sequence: CASSPEAHNEQFF.

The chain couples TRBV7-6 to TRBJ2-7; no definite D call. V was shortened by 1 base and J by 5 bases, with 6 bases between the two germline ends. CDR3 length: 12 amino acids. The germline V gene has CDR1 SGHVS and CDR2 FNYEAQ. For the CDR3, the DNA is TGTGCCAGCAGCTTAGAGGACGACGAGCAGTACTTC. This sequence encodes CASSLEDDEQYF.

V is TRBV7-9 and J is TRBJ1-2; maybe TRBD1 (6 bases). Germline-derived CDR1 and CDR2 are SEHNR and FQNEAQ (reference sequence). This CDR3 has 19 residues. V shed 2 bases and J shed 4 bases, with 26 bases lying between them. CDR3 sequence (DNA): TGTGCCAGCAGCTTAACGGAGTCCCGGGACATCGGAAAGGTCTATGGCTACACCTTC. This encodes CASSLTESRDIGKVYGYTF.